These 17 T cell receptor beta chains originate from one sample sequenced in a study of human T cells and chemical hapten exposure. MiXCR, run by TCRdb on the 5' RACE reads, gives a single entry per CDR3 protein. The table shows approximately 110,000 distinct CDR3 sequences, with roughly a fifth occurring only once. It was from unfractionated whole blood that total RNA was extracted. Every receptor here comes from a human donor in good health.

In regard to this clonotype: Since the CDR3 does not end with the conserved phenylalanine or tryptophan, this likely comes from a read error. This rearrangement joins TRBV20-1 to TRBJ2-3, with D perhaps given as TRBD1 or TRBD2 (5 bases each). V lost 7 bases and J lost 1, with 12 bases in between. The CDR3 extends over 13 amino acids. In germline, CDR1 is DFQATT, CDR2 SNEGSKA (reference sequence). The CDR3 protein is CSGRVGGTDTQYY. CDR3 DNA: TGCAGTGGTAGGGTGGGGGGCACAGATACGCAGTATTAT.

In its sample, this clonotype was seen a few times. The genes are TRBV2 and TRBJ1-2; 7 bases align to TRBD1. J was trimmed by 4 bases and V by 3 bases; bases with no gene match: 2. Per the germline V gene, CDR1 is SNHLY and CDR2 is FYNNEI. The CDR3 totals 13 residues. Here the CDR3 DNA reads TGTGCCAGCAGTGAGGGACAGCCCTATGGCTACACCTTC. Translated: CASSEGQPYGYTF.

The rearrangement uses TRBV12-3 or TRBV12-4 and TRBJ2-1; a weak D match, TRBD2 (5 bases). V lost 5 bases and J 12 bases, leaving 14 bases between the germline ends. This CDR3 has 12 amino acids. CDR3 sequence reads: CASSTGGFGQFF. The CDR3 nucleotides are TGTGCCAGCAGTACCGGAGGTTTCGGGCAGTTCTTC.

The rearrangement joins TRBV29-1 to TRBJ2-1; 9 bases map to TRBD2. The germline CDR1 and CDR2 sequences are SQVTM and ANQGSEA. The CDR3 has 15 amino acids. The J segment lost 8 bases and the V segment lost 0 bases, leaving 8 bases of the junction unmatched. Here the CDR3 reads CSVEDVGGRADEQFF. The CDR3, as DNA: TGCAGCGTTGAAGATGTTGGCGGGAGGGCTGATGAGCAGTTCTTC.

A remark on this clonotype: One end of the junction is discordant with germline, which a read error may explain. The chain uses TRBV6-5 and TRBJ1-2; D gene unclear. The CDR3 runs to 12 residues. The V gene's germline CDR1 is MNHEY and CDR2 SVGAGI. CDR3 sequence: CASRRANYGDTF. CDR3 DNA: TGTGCCAGCAGGCGGGCTAACTATGGCGACACCTTC.

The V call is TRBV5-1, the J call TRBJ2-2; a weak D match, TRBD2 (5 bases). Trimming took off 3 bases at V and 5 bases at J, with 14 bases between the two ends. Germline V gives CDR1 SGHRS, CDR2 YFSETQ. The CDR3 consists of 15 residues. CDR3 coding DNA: TGCGCCAGCAGCTCCCTCGGCGGGCGGACCGGGGAGCTGTTTTTT. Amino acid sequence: CASSSLGGRTGELFF.

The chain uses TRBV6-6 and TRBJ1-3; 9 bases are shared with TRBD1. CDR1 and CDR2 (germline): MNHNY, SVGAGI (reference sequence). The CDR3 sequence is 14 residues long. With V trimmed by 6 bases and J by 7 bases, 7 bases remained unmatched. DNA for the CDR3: TGTGCCAGCAGACCCGGACAGGGGCGGAACACCATATATTTT. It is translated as CASRPGQGRNTIYF.

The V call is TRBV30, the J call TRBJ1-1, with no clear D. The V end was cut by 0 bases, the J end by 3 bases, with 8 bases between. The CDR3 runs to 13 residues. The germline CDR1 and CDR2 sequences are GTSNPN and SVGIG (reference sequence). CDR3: CAWSVRFDTEAFF. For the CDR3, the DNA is TGTGCCTGGAGTGTACGGTTCGACACTGAAGCTTTCTTT.

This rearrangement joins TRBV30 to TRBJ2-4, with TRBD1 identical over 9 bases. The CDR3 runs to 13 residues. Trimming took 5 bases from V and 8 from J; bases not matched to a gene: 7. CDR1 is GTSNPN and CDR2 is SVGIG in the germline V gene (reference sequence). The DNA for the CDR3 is TGTGCCTGGGCCAACAGGGGGCTCTACATTCAGTACTTC. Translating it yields CAWANRGLYIQYF. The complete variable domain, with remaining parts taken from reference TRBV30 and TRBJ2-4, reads SQTIHQWPATLVQPVGSPLSLECTVEGTSNPNLYWYRQAAGRGLQLLFYSVGIGQISSEVPQNLSASRPQDRQFILSSKKLLLSDSGFYLCAWANRGLYIQYFGAGTRLSVL.

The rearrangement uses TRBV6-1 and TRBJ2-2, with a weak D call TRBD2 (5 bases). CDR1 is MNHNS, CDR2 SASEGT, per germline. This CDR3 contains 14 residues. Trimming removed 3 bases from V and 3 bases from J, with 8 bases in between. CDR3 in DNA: TGTGCCAGCAGTGAGGGAGTTTACACCGGGGAGCTGTTTTTT. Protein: CASSEGVYTGELFF.

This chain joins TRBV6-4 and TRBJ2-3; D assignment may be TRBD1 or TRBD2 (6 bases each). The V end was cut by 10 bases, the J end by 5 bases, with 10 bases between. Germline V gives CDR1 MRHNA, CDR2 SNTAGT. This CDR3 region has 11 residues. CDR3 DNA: TGTGCCACCAAGGGGGGAGATACGCAGTATTTT. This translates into CATKGGDTQYF.

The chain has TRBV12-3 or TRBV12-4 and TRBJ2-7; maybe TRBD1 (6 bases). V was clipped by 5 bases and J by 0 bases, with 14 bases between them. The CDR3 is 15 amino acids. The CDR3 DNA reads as TGTGCCAGCAGTACAGGGTACCCAAGCTCCTACGAGCAGTACTTC. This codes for CASSTGYPSSYEQYF.

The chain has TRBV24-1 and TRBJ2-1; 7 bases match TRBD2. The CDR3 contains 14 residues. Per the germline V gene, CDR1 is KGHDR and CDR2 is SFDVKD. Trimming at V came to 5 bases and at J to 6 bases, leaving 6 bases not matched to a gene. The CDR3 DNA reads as TGTGCCACCAGTGTCGCGGCGGGAGTCAATGAGCAGTTCTTC. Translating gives CATSVAAGVNEQFF.

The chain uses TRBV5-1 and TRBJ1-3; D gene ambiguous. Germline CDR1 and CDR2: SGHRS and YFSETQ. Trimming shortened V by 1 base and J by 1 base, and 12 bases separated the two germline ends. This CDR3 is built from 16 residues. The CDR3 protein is CASSLQSADSGNTIYF. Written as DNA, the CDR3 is TGCGCCAGCAGCTTGCAGAGTGCGGATTCTGGAAACACCATATATTTT.

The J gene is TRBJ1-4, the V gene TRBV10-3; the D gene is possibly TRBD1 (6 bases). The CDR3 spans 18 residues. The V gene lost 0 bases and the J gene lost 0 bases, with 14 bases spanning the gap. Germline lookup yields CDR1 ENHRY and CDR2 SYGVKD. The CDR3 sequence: CAISESPGHTSTNEKLFF. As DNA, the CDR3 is TGTGCCATCAGTGAGTCTCCGGGACATACCTCAACTAATGAAAAACTGTTTTTT.

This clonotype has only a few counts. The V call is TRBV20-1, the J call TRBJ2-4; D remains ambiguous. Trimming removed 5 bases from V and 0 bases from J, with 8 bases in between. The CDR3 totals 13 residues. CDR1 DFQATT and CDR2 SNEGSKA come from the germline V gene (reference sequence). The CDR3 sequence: CSAPPLAKNIQYF. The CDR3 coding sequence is TGCAGTGCTCCGCCCCTAGCCAAAAACATTCAGTACTTC.

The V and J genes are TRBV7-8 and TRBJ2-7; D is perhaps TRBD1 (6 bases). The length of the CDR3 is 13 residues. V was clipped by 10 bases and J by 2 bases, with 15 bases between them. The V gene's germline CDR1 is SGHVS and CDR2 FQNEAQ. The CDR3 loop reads CATITDRPYEQYF. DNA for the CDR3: TGTGCCACCATAACGGACAGACCCTACGAGCAGTACTTC.